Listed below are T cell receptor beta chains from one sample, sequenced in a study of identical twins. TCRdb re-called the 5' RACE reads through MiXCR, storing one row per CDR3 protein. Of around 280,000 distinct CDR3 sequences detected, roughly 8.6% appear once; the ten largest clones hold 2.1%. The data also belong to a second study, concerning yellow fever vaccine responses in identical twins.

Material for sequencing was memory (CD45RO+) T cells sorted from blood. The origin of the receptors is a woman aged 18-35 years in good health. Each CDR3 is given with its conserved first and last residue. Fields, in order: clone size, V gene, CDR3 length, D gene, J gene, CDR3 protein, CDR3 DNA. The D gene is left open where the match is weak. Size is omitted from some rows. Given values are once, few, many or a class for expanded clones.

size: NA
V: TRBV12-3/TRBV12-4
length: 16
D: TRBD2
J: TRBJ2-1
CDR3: CASRERSGTAYNEQFF
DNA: TGTGCCAGCAGGGAAAGGAGCGGGACTGCCTACAATGAGCAGTTCTTC

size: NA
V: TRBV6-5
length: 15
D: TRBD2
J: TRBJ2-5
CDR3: CASSYLGGGPETQYF
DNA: TGTGCCAGCAGTTACTTGGGGGGAGGGCCTGAGACCCAGTACTTC

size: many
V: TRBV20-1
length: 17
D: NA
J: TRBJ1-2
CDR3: CSARALSEDLWNYGYTF
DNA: TGCAGTGCTAGGGCCCTGTCAGAAGACCTTTGGAACTATGGCTACACCTTC

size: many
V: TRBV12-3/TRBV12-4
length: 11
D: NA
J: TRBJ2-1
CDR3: CASSRGTEQFF
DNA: TGTGCCAGCAGTCGGGGGACCGAGCAGTTCTTC

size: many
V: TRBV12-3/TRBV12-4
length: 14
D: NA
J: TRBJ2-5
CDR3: CASTVLGGQETQYF
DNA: TGTGCCAGCACGGTTCTCGGAGGCCAAGAGACCCAGTACTTC

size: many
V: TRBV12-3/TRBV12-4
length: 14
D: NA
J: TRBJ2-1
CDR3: CASSLPGPFYEQFF
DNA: TGTGCCAGCAGTTTACCGGGGCCCTTTTATGAGCAGTTCTTC

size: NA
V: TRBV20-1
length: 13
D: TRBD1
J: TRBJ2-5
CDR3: CSASDDREETQYF
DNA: TGCAGTGCTAGTGACGACAGGGAGGAGACCCAGTACTTC

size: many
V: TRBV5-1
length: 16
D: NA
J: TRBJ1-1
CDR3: CASSLRVSGGLTEAFF
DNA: TGCGCCAGCAGCTTGAGGGTTTCTGGGGGATTAACTGAAGCTTTCTTT

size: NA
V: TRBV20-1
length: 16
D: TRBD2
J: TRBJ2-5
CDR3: CSARGNGASGRQTQYF
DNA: TGCAGTGCTAGAGGGAATGGGGCTAGCGGGAGGCAGACCCAGTACTTC

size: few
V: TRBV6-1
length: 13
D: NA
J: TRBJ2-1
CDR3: CASSATWGNEQFF
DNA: TGTGCCAGCAGTGCAACCTGGGGCAATGAGCAGTTCTTC

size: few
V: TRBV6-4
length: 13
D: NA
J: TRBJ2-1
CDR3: CASSDRAYNEQFF
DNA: TGTGCCAGCAGTGACAGGGCTTACAATGAGCAGTTCTTC

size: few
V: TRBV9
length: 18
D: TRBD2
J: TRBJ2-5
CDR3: CASSVGVAGGPVEETQYF
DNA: TGTGCCAGCAGCGTAGGGGTAGCGGGGGGGCCCGTAGAAGAGACCCAGTACTTC